These 18 T cell receptor beta chains were sequenced from one sample in a study of CD8 T cells in Susac syndrome. The authors reverse transcribed roughly 0.45 to 1 ug RNA with random hexamers. TCRdb reprocessed the immunoSEQ multiplex PCR reads via MiXCR and lists one record per CDR3 protein. The repertoire holds 330,000 or so distinct CDR3 sequences, with roughly 85% as singletons. Material for sequencing was CD8+ T cells from PBMCs. These receptors were obtained from a human donor with multiple sclerosis.

The J gene is TRBJ2-7, the V gene TRBV7-9, with TRBD2 identical over 14 bases. V dropped 5 bases and J dropped 6; count of bases not matched to a gene: 9. Germline CDR1 is SEHNR and CDR2 is FQNEAQ (reference sequence). The CDR3 is 16 amino acids. CDR3 nucleotides: TGTGCCAGCAGCCCTCGACTAGCGGGAGGGCGGGGCGAGCAGTACTTC. Its protein product is CASSPRLAGGRGEQYF. Full variable domain (rest looked up from reference TRBV7-9 and TRBJ2-7): DTGVSQNPRHKITKRGQNVTFRCDPISEHNRLYWYRQTLGQGPEFLTYFQNEAQLEKSRLLSDRFSAERPKGSFSTLEIQRTEQGDSAMYLCASSPRLAGGRGEQYFGPGTRLTVT.

This chain uses TRBV5-6 with TRBJ2-5; D is perhaps TRBD1 (6 bases). From germline, CDR1 is SGHDT and CDR2 YYEEEE. Trimming cost V 1 base and J 7 bases, with 8 bases left between them. The CDR3 loop spans 12 amino acids. The CDR3 sequence is CASSLSGATQYF. The CDR3 DNA sequence: TGTGCCAGCAGCTTGTCAGGGGCGACCCAGTACTTC.

The chain recombines TRBV27 with TRBJ2-1; the D gene is possibly TRBD2 (5 bases). Per germline, CDR1 MNHEY and CDR2 SMNVEV (reference sequence). This CDR3 spans 13 amino acids. V lost 3 bases and J 9 bases, leaving 12 bases between the germline ends. The CDR3 here is CASSFVGDSEQFF. CDR3 coding DNA: TGTGCCAGCAGTTTCGTCGGGGATTCTGAGCAGTTCTTC.

The V gene is TRBV7-8, the J gene TRBJ2-7; possible D gene TRBD1, 5 bases. The CDR3 totals 15 residues. Germline CDR1 reads SGHVS; CDR2 reads FQNEAQ. Deletions cut 0 bases from V and 5 bases from J, with 14 bases between. For the CDR3, the DNA is TGTGCCAGCAGCTTAGCGCCCCAGGGATGGAACGAGCAGTACTTC. Protein: CASSLAPQGWNEQYF.

The genes are TRBV7-8 and TRBJ2-3; the match to TRBD2 covers 8 bases. V dropped 2 bases and J dropped 0; count of bases not matched to a gene: 10. The CDR3 is 18 residues long. CDR1 and CDR2 (germline): SGHVS, FQNEAQ. CDR3 loop: CASSLPLSGGSSTDTQYF. CDR3 nucleotides: TGTGCCAGCAGCTTACCGCTCAGCGGGGGCTCTAGCACAGATACGCAGTATTTT.

The J gene is TRBJ2-5, the V gene TRBV7-3, with 11 bases lining up with TRBD2. Unmatched junction bases numbered 4, after V lost 3 bases and J lost 4 bases. Germline V gene sequence: CDR1 SGHTA, CDR2 FQGTGA. The CDR3 covers 15 residues. The CDR3 DNA sequence: TGTGCCAGCAGCTTCACCGGGACTAGCGGAGAGACCCAGTACTTC. Its translation is CASSFTGTSGETQYF.

Concerning this clonotype: A single base separates this from a much larger clone, so it may be a read error. J is TRBJ2-7 and V is TRBV2; 7 bases are shared with TRBD1. CDR1 and CDR2 from the germline V gene are SNHLY and FYNNEI. The CDR3 loop spans 13 amino acids. CDR3 sequence reads: CASSLGQAYEQHF. The CDR3 nucleotides read TGTGCCAGCAGCCTTGGACAGGCCTACGAGCAGCACTTC.

This clonotype was seen more than once but under ten times. A junction boundary mismatches the germline segment, possibly from a read error. Here the CDR3 DNA reads TGTGCCAGCAGCTTTAGCGGCTACGATGAGCAGTTCTTC. Its translation: CASSFSGYDEQFF. V and J are TRBV5-6 and TRBJ2-1; perhaps TRBD2 as D (6 bases). Germline-derived CDR1 and CDR2 are SGHDT and YYEEEE. The CDR3 has 13 residues.

The gene calls are TRBV12-3 or TRBV12-4 and TRBJ1-2, with D unclear. The length of the CDR3 is 14 residues. Trimming pared 7 bases from V and 7 bases from J, leaving 19 bases between. The CDR3 loop is CASTPGGGGRGYTF. In DNA form, the CDR3 reads TGTGCCAGCACCCCTGGAGGAGGAGGACGTGGCTACACCTTC.

The chain combines TRBV19 with TRBJ1-1; 7 bases match TRBD1. Unmatched junction bases numbered 9, after V lost 6 bases and J lost 5 bases. CDR1 is LNHDA and CDR2 is SQIVND in the germline V gene (reference sequence). The CDR3 contains 14 residues. Here the CDR3 DNA reads TGTGCCAGTAGCTTGACAGGGTGGTTGACTGAAGCTTTCTTT. This gives the protein CASSLTGWLTEAFF.

The chain links TRBV7-9 to TRBJ1-5, with D tentatively TRBD1 (6 bases). Trimming shortened V by 5 bases and J by 5 bases, and 13 bases separated the two germline ends. Germline values: CDR1 SEHNR, CDR2 FQNEAQ (reference sequence). The CDR3 length is 14 residues. CDR3 DNA: TGTGCCAGCAGCCCTGGACAGATAGATCAGCCCCAGCATTTT. It yields the protein CASSPGQIDQPQHF.

The rearrangement joins TRBV19 to TRBJ2-5; D is perhaps TRBD1 (6 bases). This CDR3 has 15 residues. Germline CDR1 LNHDA, CDR2 SQIVND (reference sequence). Between the trimmed V and J ends, which lost 6 bases and 4 bases, there was a span of 18 bases. The CDR3 coding sequence is TGTGCCAGTAGCGACCTTACAGGGACGGGAGAGACCCAGTACTTC. The encoded protein is CASSDLTGTGETQYF.

The chain employs TRBV28 and TRBJ1-2, with D possibly TRBD1 on 5 matching bases. Per germline, CDR1 MDHEN and CDR2 SYDVKM. This CDR3 region has 13 residues. V was pared by 3 bases and J by 3 bases, with 8 bases between. The CDR3 reads CASSLGTYYGYTF. CDR3 coding DNA: TGTGCCAGCAGTTTGGGGACTTACTATGGCTACACCTTC.

In nucleotides, the CDR3 is TGTGCCAGCAGTGCGCTAGCCCTCAGCACAGATACGCAGTATTTT. Amino acids: CASSALALSTDTQYF. The V call is TRBV28, the J call TRBJ2-3; D perhaps matches TRBD2 (5 bases). The CDR3 contains 15 residues. The germline gives CDR1 MDHEN, CDR2 SYDVKM. The germline V and J ends were trimmed by 5 bases and 0 bases, with 12 bases remaining between them.

The genes are TRBV27 and TRBJ1-1; TRBD1 is a possible D gene (6 bases). Germline V CDR1 and CDR2: MNHEY, SMNVEV (reference sequence). V gave up 0 bases and J gave up 5 bases, with 19 bases separating them. CDR3 length: 17 residues. CDR3 protein: CASSLSIFRGVGTEAFF. DNA for the CDR3: TGTGCCAGCAGTTTATCGATCTTTAGGGGGGTAGGGACTGAAGCTTTCTTT.

V is TRBV30 and J is TRBJ2-5; 7 nucleotides line up with TRBD1. Germline trimming cut 2 bases from V and 1 base from J; bases unmatched to any gene: 1. Germline CDR1 and CDR2: GTSNPN and SVGIG (reference sequence). This CDR3 region has 13 residues. CDR3 nucleotides: TGTGCCTGGAGTCGGGACAGCCAAGAGACCCAGTACTTC. Translation: CAWSRDSQETQYF.

This clonotype was recorded only once. The V call is TRBV11-2, the J call TRBJ1-1, with D unresolved. Deletions cut 5 bases from V and 6 bases from J, with 13 bases between. CDR3 length: 13 residues. Germline CDR1 and CDR2: SGHAT and FQNNGV. The CDR3 is CASSRTSGSEAFF. CDR3 nucleotide sequence: TGTGCCAGCAGCCGTACCAGTGGCTCTGAAGCTTTCTTT. The full variable domain, with the rest looked up from reference TRBV11-2 and TRBJ1-1, is EAGVAQSPRYKIIEKRQSVAFWCNPISGHATLYWYQQILGQGPKLLIQFQNNGVVDDSQLPKDRFSAERLKGVDSTLKIQPAKLEDSAVYLCASSRTSGSEAFFGQGTRLTVV.

The chain recombines TRBV7-9 with TRBJ1-2; D unresolved. V lost 2 bases to trimming and J lost 5 bases, with 6 bases between them. CDR3 length equals 12 residues. CDR1 is SEHNR and CDR2 is FQNEAQ in the germline V gene (reference sequence). The CDR3 nucleotides are TGTGCCAGCAGCTTAAAGGAGTATGGCTACACCTTC. Encoded protein: CASSLKEYGYTF.